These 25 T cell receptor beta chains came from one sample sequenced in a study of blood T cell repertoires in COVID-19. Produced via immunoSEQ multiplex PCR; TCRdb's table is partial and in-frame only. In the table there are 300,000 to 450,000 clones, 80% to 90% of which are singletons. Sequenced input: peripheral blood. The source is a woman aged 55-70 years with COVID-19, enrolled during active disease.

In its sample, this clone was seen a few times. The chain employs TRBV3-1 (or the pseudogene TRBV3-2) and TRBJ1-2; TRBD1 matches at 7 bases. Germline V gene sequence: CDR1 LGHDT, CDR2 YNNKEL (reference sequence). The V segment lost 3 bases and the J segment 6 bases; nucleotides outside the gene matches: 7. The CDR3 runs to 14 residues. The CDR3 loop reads CASSHHTGENGYTF. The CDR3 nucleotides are TGTGCCAGCAGCCACCATACAGGGGAGAATGGCTACACCTTC.

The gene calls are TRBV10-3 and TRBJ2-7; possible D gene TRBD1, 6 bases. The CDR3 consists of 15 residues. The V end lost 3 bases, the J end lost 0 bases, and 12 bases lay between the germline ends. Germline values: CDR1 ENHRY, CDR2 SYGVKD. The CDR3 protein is CAISDSDRFSYEQYF. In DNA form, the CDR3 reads TGTGCCATCAGTGATTCGGACAGATTCTCCTACGAGCAGTACTTC.

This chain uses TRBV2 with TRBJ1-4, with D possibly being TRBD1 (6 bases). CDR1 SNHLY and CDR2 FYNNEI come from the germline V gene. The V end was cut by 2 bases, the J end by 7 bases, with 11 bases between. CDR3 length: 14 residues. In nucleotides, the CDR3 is TGTGCCAGCAGTGAACGGCAGGGGCGTGAAAAACTGTTTTTT. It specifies CASSERQGREKLFF. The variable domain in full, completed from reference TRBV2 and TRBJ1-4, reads EPEVTQTPSHQVTQMGQEVILRCVPISNHLYFYWYRQILGQKVEFLVSFYNNEISEKSEIFDDQFSVERPDGSNFTLKIRSTKLEDSAMYFCASSERQGREKLFFGSGTQLSVL.

The CDR3 bases are TGTGCCAGCAGCGTAACAGGGGCCGGGGCCTACGAGCAGTACTTC. As protein: CASSVTGAGAYEQYF. The chain recombines TRBV9 with TRBJ2-7; TRBD1 aligns across 7 bases. Looked up from germline, CDR1 is SGDLS and CDR2 is YYNGEE. The CDR3 contains 15 residues. J was trimmed by 2 bases and V by 1 base; bases with no gene match: 6.

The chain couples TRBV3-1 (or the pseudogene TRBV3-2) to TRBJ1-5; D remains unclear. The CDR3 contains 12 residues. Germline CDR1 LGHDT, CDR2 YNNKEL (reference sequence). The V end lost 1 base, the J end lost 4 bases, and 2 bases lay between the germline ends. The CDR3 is CASSQVNQPQHF. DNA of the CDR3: TGTGCCAGCAGCCAAGTAAATCAGCCCCAGCATTTT.

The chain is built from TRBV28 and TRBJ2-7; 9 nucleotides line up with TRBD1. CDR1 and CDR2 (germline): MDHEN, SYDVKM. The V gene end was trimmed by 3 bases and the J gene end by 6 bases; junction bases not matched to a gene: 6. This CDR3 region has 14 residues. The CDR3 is CASSLTGGPSEQYF. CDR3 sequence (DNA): TGTGCCAGCAGTTTGACAGGGGGACCTTCCGAGCAGTACTTC.

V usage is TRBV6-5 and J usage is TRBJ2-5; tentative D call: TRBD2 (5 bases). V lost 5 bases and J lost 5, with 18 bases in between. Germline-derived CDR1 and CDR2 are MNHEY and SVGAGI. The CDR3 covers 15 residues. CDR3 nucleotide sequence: TGTGCCAGCAGTAAAAGTGAACTAGGAGTCGAGACCCAGTACTTC. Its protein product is CASSKSELGVETQYF.

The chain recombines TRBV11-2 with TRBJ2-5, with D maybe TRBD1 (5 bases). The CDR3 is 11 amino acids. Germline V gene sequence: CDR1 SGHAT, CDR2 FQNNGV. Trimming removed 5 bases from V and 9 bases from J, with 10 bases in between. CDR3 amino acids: CASSPGPAQYF. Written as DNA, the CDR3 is TGTGCCAGCAGCCCAGGGCCGGCCCAGTACTTC.

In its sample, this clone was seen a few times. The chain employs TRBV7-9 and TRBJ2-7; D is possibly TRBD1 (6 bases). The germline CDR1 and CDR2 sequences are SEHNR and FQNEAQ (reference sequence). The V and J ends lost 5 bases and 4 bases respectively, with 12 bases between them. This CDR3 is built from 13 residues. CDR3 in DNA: TGTGCCAGCAGCCGGGACAAACGATACGAGCAGTACTTC. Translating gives CASSRDKRYEQYF.

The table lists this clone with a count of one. CDR3 bases: TGTGCCAGCAGCCACCGCGGGACAGTTGGTACTGAAGCTTTCTTT. This encodes CASSHRGTVGTEAFF. This rearrangement joins TRBV7-9 to TRBJ1-1, with 7 bases that match TRBD1. CDR1 is SEHNR, CDR2 FQNEAQ, per germline (reference sequence). CDR3 size: 15 residues. After removal of 5 bases from V and 5 bases from J, the junction contained 11 bases not matched to a gene.

The CDR3 loop reads CASQGDSNQPQHF. The CDR3, as DNA: TGTGCCAGTCAGGGGGATAGCAATCAGCCCCAGCATTTT. This sequence joins TRBV2 and TRBJ1-5; TRBD1 matches 7 bases. The junction had 2 bases not matched to a gene; V was cut back by 9 bases and J by 0 bases. The germline gives CDR1 SNHLY, CDR2 FYNNEI. The CDR3 runs to 13 residues.

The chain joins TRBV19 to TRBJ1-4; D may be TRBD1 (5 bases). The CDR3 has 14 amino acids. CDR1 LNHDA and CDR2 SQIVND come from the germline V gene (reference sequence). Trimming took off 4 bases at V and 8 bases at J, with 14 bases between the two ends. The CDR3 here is CASSNLDKWEKLFF. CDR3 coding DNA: TGTGCCAGTAGTAACCTGGACAAGTGGGAAAAACTGTTTTTT.

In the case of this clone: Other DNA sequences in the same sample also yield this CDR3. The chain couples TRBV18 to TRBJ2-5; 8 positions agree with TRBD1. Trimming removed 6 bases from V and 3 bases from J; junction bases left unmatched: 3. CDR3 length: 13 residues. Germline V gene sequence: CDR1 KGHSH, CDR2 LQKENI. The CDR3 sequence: CASSPGQEETQYF. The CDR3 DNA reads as TGTGCCAGCTCGCCGGGACAGGAAGAGACCCAGTACTTC.

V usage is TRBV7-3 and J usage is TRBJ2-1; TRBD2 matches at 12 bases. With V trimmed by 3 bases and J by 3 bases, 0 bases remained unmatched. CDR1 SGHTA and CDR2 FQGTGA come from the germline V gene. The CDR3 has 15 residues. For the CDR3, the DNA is TGTGCCAGCAGCTTGGGACTAGCGGGCTACAATGAGCAGTTCTTC. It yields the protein CASSLGLAGYNEQFF. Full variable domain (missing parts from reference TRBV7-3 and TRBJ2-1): GAGVSQTPSNKVTEKGKYVELRCDPISGHTALYWYRQSLGQGPEFLIYFQGTGAADDSGLPNDRFFAVRPEGSVSTLKIQRTERGDSAVYLCASSLGLAGYNEQFFGPGTRLTVL.

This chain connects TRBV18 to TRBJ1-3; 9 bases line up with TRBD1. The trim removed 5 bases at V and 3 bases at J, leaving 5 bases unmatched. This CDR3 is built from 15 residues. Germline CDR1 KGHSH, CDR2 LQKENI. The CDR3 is CASSTGQGGGNTIYF. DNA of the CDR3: TGTGCCAGCTCAACGGGACAGGGCGGTGGAAACACCATATATTTT.

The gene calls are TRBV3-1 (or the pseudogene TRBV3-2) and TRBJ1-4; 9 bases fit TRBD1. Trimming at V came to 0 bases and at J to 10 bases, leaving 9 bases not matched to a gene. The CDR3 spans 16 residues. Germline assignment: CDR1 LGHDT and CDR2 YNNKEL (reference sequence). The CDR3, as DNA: TGTGCCAGCAGCCAAGATCTCGGGACAGGGTCGGGAAAACTGTTTTTT. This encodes CASSQDLGTGSGKLFF.

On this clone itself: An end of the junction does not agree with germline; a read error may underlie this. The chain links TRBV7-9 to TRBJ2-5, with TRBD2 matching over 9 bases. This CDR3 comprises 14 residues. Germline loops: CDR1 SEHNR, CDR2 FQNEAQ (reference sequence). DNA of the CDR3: TGTGCCAGCAGCTTTTGGGGGCTAGCGGGGCCCATGAACTTC. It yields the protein CASSFWGLAGPMNF. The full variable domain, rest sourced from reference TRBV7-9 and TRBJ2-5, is DTGVSQNPRHKITKRGQNVTFRCDPISEHNRLYWYRQTLGQGPEFLTYFQNEAQLEKSRLLSDRFSAERPKGSFSTLEIQRTEQGDSAMYLCASSFWGLAGPMNFGPGTRLLVL.

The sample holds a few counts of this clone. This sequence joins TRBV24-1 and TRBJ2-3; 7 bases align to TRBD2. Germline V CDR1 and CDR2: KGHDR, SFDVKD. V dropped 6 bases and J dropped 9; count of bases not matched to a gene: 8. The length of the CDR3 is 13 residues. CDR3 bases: TGTGCCACCAGTCTGGCCGGGACTAAAACGCAGTATTTT. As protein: CATSLAGTKTQYF.

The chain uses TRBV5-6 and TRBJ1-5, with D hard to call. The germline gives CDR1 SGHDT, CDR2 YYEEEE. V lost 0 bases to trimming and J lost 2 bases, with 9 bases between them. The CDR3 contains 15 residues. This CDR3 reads CASSLAGEGNQPQHF. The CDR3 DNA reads TGTGCCAGCAGCTTGGCTGGGGAGGGCAATCAGCCCCAGCATTTT.

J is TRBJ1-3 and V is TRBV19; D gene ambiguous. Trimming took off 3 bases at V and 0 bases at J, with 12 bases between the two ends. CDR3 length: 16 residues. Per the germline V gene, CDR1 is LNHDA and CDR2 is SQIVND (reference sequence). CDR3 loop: CASSMERAFSGNTIYF. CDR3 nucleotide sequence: TGTGCCAGTAGTATGGAGAGGGCCTTCTCTGGAAACACCATATATTTT.

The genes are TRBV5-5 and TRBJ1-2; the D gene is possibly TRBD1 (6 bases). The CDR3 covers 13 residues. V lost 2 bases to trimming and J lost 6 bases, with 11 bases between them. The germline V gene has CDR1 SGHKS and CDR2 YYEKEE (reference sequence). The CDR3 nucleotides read TGTGCCAGCAGCTTAGGGGGTGGAGATGGCTACACCTTC. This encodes CASSLGGGDGYTF.

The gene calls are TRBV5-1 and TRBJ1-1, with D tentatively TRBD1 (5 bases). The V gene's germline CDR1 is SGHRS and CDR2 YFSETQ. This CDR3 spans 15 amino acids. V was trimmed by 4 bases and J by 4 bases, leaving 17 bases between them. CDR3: CASSVLQGRSTEAFF. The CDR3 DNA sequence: TGCGCCAGCAGCGTTCTCCAGGGTAGGTCCACTGAAGCTTTCTTT.

The CDR3 DNA follows: TGTGCCAGCAGTAGGAGCTCCTACAATGAGCAGTTCTTC. It encodes CASSRSSYNEQFF. This rearrangement joins TRBV27 to TRBJ2-1; no definite D call. Germline V gene sequence: CDR1 MNHEY, CDR2 SMNVEV (reference sequence). The CDR3 runs 13 residues. Deletions cut 5 bases from V and 0 bases from J, with 5 bases between.

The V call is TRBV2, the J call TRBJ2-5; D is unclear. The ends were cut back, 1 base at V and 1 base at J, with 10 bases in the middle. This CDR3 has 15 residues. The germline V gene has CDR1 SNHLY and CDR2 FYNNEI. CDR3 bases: TGTGCCAGCAGTGAAGTTGTGGGCAGCCAAGAGACCCAGTACTTC. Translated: CASSEVVGSQETQYF.

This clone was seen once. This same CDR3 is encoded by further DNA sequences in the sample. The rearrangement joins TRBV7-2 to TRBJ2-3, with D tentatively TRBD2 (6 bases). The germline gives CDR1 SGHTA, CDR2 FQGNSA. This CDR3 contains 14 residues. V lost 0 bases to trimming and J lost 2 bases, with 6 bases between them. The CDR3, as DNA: TGTGCCAGCAGCTTAGCGGGACTCACAGATACGCAGTATTTT. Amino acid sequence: CASSLAGLTDTQYF.